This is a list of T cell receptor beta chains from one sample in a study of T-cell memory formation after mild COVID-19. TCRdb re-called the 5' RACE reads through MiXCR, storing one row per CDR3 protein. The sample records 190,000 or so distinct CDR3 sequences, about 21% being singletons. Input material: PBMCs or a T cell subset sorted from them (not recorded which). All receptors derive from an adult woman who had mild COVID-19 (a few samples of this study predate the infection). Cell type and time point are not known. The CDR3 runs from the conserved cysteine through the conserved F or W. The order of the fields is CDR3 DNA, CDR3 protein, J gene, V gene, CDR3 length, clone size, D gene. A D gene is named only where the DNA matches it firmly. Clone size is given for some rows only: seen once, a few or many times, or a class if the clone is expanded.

cdr3_nt: TGTGCCAGCAGCGTTAGTGGTAGCGGGGAGCTGTTTTTT; cdr3_aa: CASSVSGSGELFF; j_call: TRBJ2-2; v_call: TRBV9; cdr3_length: 13; clone_size: .; d_call: .
cdr3_nt: TGCAGTGCTAGAGTCCCTAGCGGGGGAACCTACGAGCAGTACTTC; cdr3_aa: CSARVPSGGTYEQYF; j_call: TRBJ2-7; v_call: TRBV20-1; cdr3_length: 15; clone_size: .; d_call: TRBD2
cdr3_nt: TGTGCCAGCAGTTACGGCAGGGCCTCTTACGAGCAGTACTTC; cdr3_aa: CASSYGRASYEQYF; j_call: TRBJ2-7; v_call: TRBV6-2/TRBV6-3; cdr3_length: 14; clone_size: .; d_call: .
cdr3_nt: TGCGCCAGCAGCTTGGGATGGGATCAGCCCCAGCATTTT; cdr3_aa: CASSLGWDQPQHF; j_call: TRBJ1-5; v_call: TRBV5-1; cdr3_length: 13; clone_size: .; d_call: .
cdr3_nt: TGTGCCAGCAGAAGGGACGACTCCTACGAGCAGTACTTC; cdr3_aa: CASRRDDSYEQYF; j_call: TRBJ2-7; v_call: TRBV12-3/TRBV12-4; cdr3_length: 13; clone_size: .; d_call: .
cdr3_nt: TGTGCCAGCAGTTACTCGGGAAGCGGCGAGCAGTACTTC; cdr3_aa: CASSYSGSGEQYF; j_call: TRBJ2-7; v_call: TRBV6-2/TRBV6-3; cdr3_length: 13; clone_size: few; d_call: .
cdr3_nt: TGTGACAGCAGCCAGACTAGCGGGGGGGCCTTAGATACGCAGTATTTT; cdr3_aa: CDSSQTSGGALDTQYF; j_call: TRBJ2-3; v_call: TRBV12-3/TRBV12-4; cdr3_length: 16; clone_size: .; d_call: TRBD2
cdr3_nt: TGTGCCAGCAGCCCACTGTATGGGGAACACTCTGGAAACACCATATATTTT; cdr3_aa: CASSPLYGEHSGNTIYF; j_call: TRBJ1-3; v_call: TRBV14; cdr3_length: 17; clone_size: few; d_call: .
cdr3_nt: TGTGCCAGCATGGGTGGGGTCACAGATACGCAGTATTTT; cdr3_aa: CASMGGVTDTQYF; j_call: TRBJ2-3; v_call: TRBV7-6; cdr3_length: 13; clone_size: few; d_call: .
cdr3_nt: TGCGCCAGCACGAACTATGGCTACACCTTC; cdr3_aa: CASTNYGYTF; j_call: TRBJ1-2; v_call: TRBV4-1; cdr3_length: 10; clone_size: .; d_call: .
cdr3_nt: TGTGCCAGCAGCGTAGTGGACAGGGTGCGTGGAAACACCATATATTTT; cdr3_aa: CASSVVDRVRGNTIYF; j_call: TRBJ1-3; v_call: TRBV9; cdr3_length: 16; clone_size: few; d_call: TRBD1
cdr3_nt: TGCAGCGTTGAAGATACCCACAGGACCTACGAGCAGTACTTC; cdr3_aa: CSVEDTHRTYEQYF; j_call: TRBJ2-7; v_call: TRBV29-1; cdr3_length: 14; clone_size: few; d_call: .
cdr3_nt: TGTGCCAGCAGCTTGGAGGGAGCGGTAAGCTCCTACAATGAGCAGTTCTTC; cdr3_aa: CASSLEGAVSSYNEQFF; j_call: TRBJ2-1; v_call: TRBV5-4; cdr3_length: 17; clone_size: .; d_call: .
cdr3_nt: TGTGCCAGTAGTCCTATCAACAGGGGGCTCTCTGGAAACACCATATATTTT; cdr3_aa: CASSPINRGLSGNTIYF; j_call: TRBJ1-3; v_call: TRBV19; cdr3_length: 17; clone_size: .; d_call: TRBD1
cdr3_nt: TGTGCCAGCAGCTTGGTGGGACACTCGAACACTGAAGCTTTCTTT; cdr3_aa: CASSLVGHSNTEAFF; j_call: TRBJ1-1; v_call: TRBV5-6; cdr3_length: 15; clone_size: few; d_call: .
cdr3_nt: TGTGCCAGCAGTGAAGGGGGACCGTCTAATGAAAAACTGTTTTTT; cdr3_aa: CASSEGGPSNEKLFF; j_call: TRBJ1-4; v_call: TRBV25-1; cdr3_length: 15; clone_size: few; d_call: .
cdr3_nt: TGTGCCAGCATGGCTGACTCCCAAGAGACCCAGTACTTC; cdr3_aa: CASMADSQETQYF; j_call: TRBJ2-5; v_call: TRBV6-5; cdr3_length: 13; clone_size: .; d_call: .
cdr3_nt: TGTGCCAGCAGCTTCAGCGAATACAATGAGCAGTTCTTC; cdr3_aa: CASSFSEYNEQFF; j_call: TRBJ2-1; v_call: TRBV7-3; cdr3_length: 13; clone_size: .; d_call: .
cdr3_nt: TGTGCCAGCAGCCCCACCGGGACTAGTTACTACGAGCAGTACTTC; cdr3_aa: CASSPTGTSYYEQYF; j_call: TRBJ2-7; v_call: TRBV4-2; cdr3_length: 15; clone_size: .; d_call: TRBD2
cdr3_nt: TGCGCCAGCAGCCAAGCAGGGTTATTTACCCAGCCCCAGCATTTT; cdr3_aa: CASSQAGLFTQPQHF; j_call: TRBJ1-5; v_call: TRBV4-1; cdr3_length: 15; clone_size: .; d_call: .
cdr3_nt: TGCAGTGCTAGAGATTCGACTAGCGGGGATTCCGGGGAGCTGTTTTTT; cdr3_aa: CSARDSTSGDSGELFF; j_call: TRBJ2-2; v_call: TRBV20-1; cdr3_length: 16; clone_size: many; d_call: TRBD2
cdr3_nt: TGTGCCAGCAGCTTACAACAGGGTGGCACTGAAGCTTTCTTT; cdr3_aa: CASSLQQGGTEAFF; j_call: TRBJ1-1; v_call: TRBV13; cdr3_length: 14; clone_size: few; d_call: .
cdr3_nt: TGTGCCAGCAGCGAAAATGTCGGGGGAGTGTGGTCCTACAATGAGCAGTTCTTC; cdr3_aa: CASSENVGGVWSYNEQFF; j_call: TRBJ2-1; v_call: TRBV9; cdr3_length: 18; clone_size: .; d_call: .
cdr3_nt: TGTGCCAGCAGCTTGGTTTCGGGGGACTCCTACGAGCAGTACTTC; cdr3_aa: CASSLVSGDSYEQYF; j_call: TRBJ2-7; v_call: TRBV5-5; cdr3_length: 15; clone_size: .; d_call: .
cdr3_nt: TGTGCCAGCAGTAGTAGCAGGGGTCTAGCGGATTACAATGAGCAGTTCTTC; cdr3_aa: CASSSSRGLADYNEQFF; j_call: TRBJ2-1; v_call: TRBV12-3/TRBV12-4; cdr3_length: 17; clone_size: .; d_call: .
cdr3_nt: TGTGCCAGCAGCTTGGAGGCAGAAGACACTGAAGCTTTCTTT; cdr3_aa: CASSLEAEDTEAFF; j_call: TRBJ1-1; v_call: TRBV5-6; cdr3_length: 14; clone_size: .; d_call: .
cdr3_nt: TGCGCCAGCAGCCAGGACAGGGGTTCTCGCAATGAGCAGTTCTTC; cdr3_aa: CASSQDRGSRNEQFF; j_call: TRBJ2-1; v_call: TRBV5-1; cdr3_length: 15; clone_size: .; d_call: TRBD1
cdr3_nt: TGTGCCAGCAGCCCGCCCGCCACGCGGGAGCTGGCGTTC; cdr3_aa: CASSPPATRELAF; j_call: TRBJ2-1; v_call: TRBV11-3; cdr3_length: 13; clone_size: .; d_call: TRBD2
cdr3_nt: TGTGCCAGCAGCTGGGGTTACGGGGAGAGTGAGCAGTTCTTC; cdr3_aa: CASSWGYGESEQFF; j_call: TRBJ2-1; v_call: TRBV11-2; cdr3_length: 14; clone_size: few; d_call: .
cdr3_nt: TGTGCCAGCATTCCTCCCCGGGACAGGATGACTGAAGCTTTCTTT; cdr3_aa: CASIPPRDRMTEAFF; j_call: TRBJ1-1; v_call: TRBV7-9; cdr3_length: 15; clone_size: .; d_call: TRBD1
cdr3_nt: TGTGCCAGCAGCTCGTCCGGGAGTGAAAAACTGTTTTTT; cdr3_aa: CASSSSGSEKLFF; j_call: TRBJ1-4; v_call: TRBV5-5; cdr3_length: 13; clone_size: few; d_call: .
cdr3_nt: TGTGCCACCAGTGATCCAGGCGGAAACGACTACAATGAGCAGTTCTTC; cdr3_aa: CATSDPGGNDYNEQFF; j_call: TRBJ2-1; v_call: TRBV24-1; cdr3_length: 16; clone_size: few; d_call: .
cdr3_nt: TGTGCCAGCAGCAAGACAGGGAATTCCTACGAGCAGTACTTC; cdr3_aa: CASSKTGNSYEQYF; j_call: TRBJ2-7; v_call: TRBV21-1; cdr3_length: 14; clone_size: few; d_call: .
cdr3_nt: TGCAGCGTAAGGCCCGGGGATGAGCAGTTCTTC; cdr3_aa: CSVRPGDEQFF; j_call: TRBJ2-1; v_call: TRBV29-1; cdr3_length: 11; clone_size: few; d_call: .
cdr3_nt: TGTGCCAGCAGCGATCCAGGAATTCGACCTGAAGCTTTCTTT; cdr3_aa: CASSDPGIRPEAFF; j_call: TRBJ1-1; v_call: TRBV7-9; cdr3_length: 14; clone_size: .; d_call: .
cdr3_nt: TGTGCCAGCAGCACGGGACTAGCGGAGGGGGCAGATACGCAGTATTTT; cdr3_aa: CASSTGLAEGADTQYF; j_call: TRBJ2-3; v_call: TRBV7-9; cdr3_length: 16; clone_size: few; d_call: TRBD2